A single sample is the source of the 17 T cell receptor beta chains below, sequenced in a study of beta chain features in type 1 diabetes. Expressed TCRB transcripts were sequenced after all isolated RNA was converted to cDNA. Generated by immunoSEQ multiplex PCR, the TCRdb table keeps only in-frame clones and is missing some. The table has fewer than 150,000 clones, 6.9% seen once; the top ten hold 1.3% to 1.5%. Sequencing input: central memory CD4+ T cells from blood. Receptors were obtained from a woman in her 30s in good health.

This rearrangement joins TRBV7-2 to TRBJ2-1, with D hard to call. CDR3 length: 12 amino acids. The germline gives CDR1 SGHTA, CDR2 FQGNSA. V lost 2 bases, J lost 8 bases, and 7 bases lay in between. CDR3 region: CASSLFLYEQFF. The DNA of the CDR3 is TGTGCCAGCAGCTTATTCCTCTATGAGCAGTTCTTC.

This clone was seen more than once but under ten times. The chain couples TRBV28 to TRBJ1-5, with D tentatively TRBD1 (6 bases). This CDR3 spans 15 amino acids. Germline-derived CDR1 and CDR2 are MDHEN and SYDVKM. V lost 3 bases and J lost 2, with 11 bases in between. CDR3 nucleotide sequence: TGTGCCAGCAGTTTTGTGGGGGCCCGCAATCAGCCCCAGCATTTT. Its protein is CASSFVGARNQPQHF. The full variable domain, completed using reference TRBV28 and TRBJ1-5, is DVKVTQSSRYLVKRTGEKVFLECVQDMDHENMFWYRQDPGLGLRLIYFSYDVKMKEKGDIPEGYSVSREKKERFSLILESASTNQTSMYLCASSFVGARNQPQHFGDGTRLSIL.

The chain couples TRBV6-6 to TRBJ2-3; 8 bases line up with TRBD1. This CDR3 is 15 amino acids long. CDR1 is MNHNY and CDR2 is SVGAGI in the germline V gene (reference sequence). J was trimmed by 4 bases and V by 4 bases; bases with no gene match: 7. CDR3 sequence reads: CASSFGTGTADTQYF. CDR3 coding DNA: TGTGCCAGCAGTTTTGGGACAGGTACTGCAGATACGCAGTATTTT.

The CDR3 sequence: CASSPPTGDNEKLFF. Here the CDR3 DNA reads TGTGCCAGCAGTCCCCCGACAGGAGATAATGAAAAACTGTTTTTT. This chain connects TRBV28 to TRBJ1-4; possibly TRBD1 for D (6 bases). The CDR3 covers 15 residues. The V end was cut by 5 bases, the J end by 4 bases, with 14 bases between. Germline V gene lookup returns CDR1 MDHEN and CDR2 SYDVKM.

This clone turned up a few times. This chain uses TRBV5-1 with TRBJ2-1; tentative D call: TRBD2 (5 bases). The CDR3 runs 17 residues. CDR1 SGHRS and CDR2 YFSETQ come from the germline V gene. V dropped 0 bases and J dropped 7 bases, with 20 bases sitting between them. The CDR3 protein is CASSLGLKVYRGNEQFF. As DNA, the CDR3 is TGCGCCAGCAGCTTGGGCCTTAAGGTGTATCGAGGGAATGAGCAGTTCTTC.

Only a few counts were recorded for this clone. The chain combines TRBV6-5 with TRBJ2-5; 10 positions match TRBD2. CDR3 length: 15 amino acids. V was pared by 0 bases and J by 7 bases, with 5 bases of the junction left unmatched. Germline assignment: CDR1 MNHEY and CDR2 SVGAGI. Written as DNA, the CDR3 is TGTGCCAGCAGTTACTCGGGGACTAGCGTCGGGACCCAGTACTTC. Translation gives CASSYSGTSVGTQYF.

The chain recombines TRBV11-2 with TRBJ2-2; 9 bases map to TRBD2. Germline-derived CDR1 and CDR2 are SGHAT and FQNNGV. The CDR3 covers 17 residues. J gave up 7 bases and V 3 bases, and 12 bases lay outside the gene matches. Written as DNA, the CDR3 is TGTGCCAGCAGCTTTTCTGGTGGCGGGAGGGCCATCGGGGAGCTGTTTTTT. This encodes CASSFSGGGRAIGELFF.

The V call is TRBV7-2, the J call TRBJ2-2, with 8 bases aligning to TRBD2. Germline lookup yields CDR1 SGHTA and CDR2 FQGNSA. The CDR3 is 17 residues long. The V segment lost 4 bases and the J segment 1 base; nucleotides outside the gene matches: 8. The CDR3: CASSSRGSGVNTGELFF. The CDR3 DNA sequence: TGTGCCAGCAGCTCCCGTGGTAGCGGGGTGAACACCGGGGAGCTGTTTTTT.

The V call is TRBV5-1, the J call TRBJ2-1; D is uncertain. Germline V lookup: CDR1 SGHRS, CDR2 YFSETQ. V dropped 0 bases and J dropped 1 base, with 8 bases sitting between them. The CDR3 is 15 amino acids. This CDR3 is CASSLAVVSYNEQFF. In nucleotides, the CDR3 is TGCGCCAGCAGCTTGGCGGTGGTATCCTACAATGAGCAGTTCTTC.

J is TRBJ2-1 and V is TRBV29-1, with 14 bases aligning to TRBD2. The J segment lost 1 base and the V segment lost 3 bases, leaving 2 bases of the junction unmatched. This CDR3 is 16 amino acids long. Germline V CDR1 and CDR2: SQVTM, ANQGSEA. The CDR3 nucleotides read TGCAGCGTTGAGGGGACTAGCGGGAGTTCCTACAATGAGCAGTTCTTC. It yields the protein CSVEGTSGSSYNEQFF.

The sample holds a few counts of this clone. The CDR3 loop reads CATSRGQGTYEQYF. Written as DNA, the CDR3 is TGTGCCACCAGCAGAGGACAGGGTACCTACGAGCAGTACTTC. The chain employs TRBV15 and TRBJ2-7; 7 nucleotides line up with TRBD1. Looked up from germline, CDR1 is LNHNV and CDR2 is YYDKDF (reference sequence). CDR3 size: 14 residues. The V segment lost 1 base and the J segment 2 bases; nucleotides outside the gene matches: 2.

This clone has more than one count but fewer than ten. V and J are TRBV18 and TRBJ2-3; D is perhaps TRBD2 (5 bases). Germline V gives CDR1 KGHSH, CDR2 LQKENI. The germline V and J ends were trimmed by 2 bases and 6 bases, with 9 bases remaining between them. CDR3 length: 13 residues. The CDR3 DNA reads as TGTGCCAGCTCACCAGGTACGGGGGATACGCAGTATTTT. Its protein is CASSPGTGDTQYF.

This clone was recorded a few times. The CDR3 sequence is CASSQERLSGGAYGYTF. The DNA of the CDR3 is TGCGCCAGCAGCCAAGAACGGTTATCGGGGGGCGCCTATGGCTACACCTTC. This rearrangement joins TRBV4-3 to TRBJ1-2; perhaps TRBD1 as D (6 bases). This CDR3 region has 17 residues. Deletions cut 0 bases from V and 4 bases from J, with 18 bases between. Germline CDR1 LGHNA, CDR2 YSLEER.

This clone came up a few times. The chain carries TRBV7-2 and TRBJ2-5; 7 nucleotides align to TRBD1. The CDR3 sequence is 14 residues long. V was clipped by 4 bases and J by 3 bases; unmatched bases: 5. Per the germline V gene, CDR1 is SGHTA and CDR2 is FQGNSA. CDR3 sequence: CASSWPGQKETQYF. CDR3 DNA sequence: TGTGCCAGCAGCTGGCCGGGACAGAAAGAGACCCAGTACTTC.

This clone was seen a few times. The chain couples TRBV28 to TRBJ1-1; D remains ambiguous. The CDR3 is 13 residues long. Germline CDR1 MDHEN, CDR2 SYDVKM. V shed 7 bases and J shed 0 bases, with 9 bases lying between them. CDR3 nucleotides: TGTGCCAGCATTGCGGGCATGAACACTGAAGCTTTCTTT. Protein sequence: CASIAGMNTEAFF.

A few counts support this clone. The chain recombines TRBV11-1 with TRBJ2-5; 7 positions match TRBD1. The CDR3 spans 15 residues. Germline V gene lookup returns CDR1 SGHAT and CDR2 FQDESV (reference sequence). The V gene end was trimmed by 5 bases and the J gene end by 2 bases; junction bases not matched to a gene: 8. The CDR3 sequence: CASSPGDSSQETQYF. CDR3 DNA: TGTGCCAGCAGCCCCGGGGACAGTAGTCAAGAGACCCAGTACTTC.

The rearrangement links TRBV29-1 to TRBJ2-7; tentative D call: TRBD1 (6 bases). The CDR3 has 13 amino acids. In germline, CDR1 is SQVTM, CDR2 ANQGSEA. Between the trimmed V and J ends, which lost 7 bases and 5 bases, there was a span of 18 bases. CDR3 sequence: CSAARGILNEQYF. The DNA of the CDR3 is TGCAGCGCTGCGAGGGGGATCTTGAACGAGCAGTACTTC.